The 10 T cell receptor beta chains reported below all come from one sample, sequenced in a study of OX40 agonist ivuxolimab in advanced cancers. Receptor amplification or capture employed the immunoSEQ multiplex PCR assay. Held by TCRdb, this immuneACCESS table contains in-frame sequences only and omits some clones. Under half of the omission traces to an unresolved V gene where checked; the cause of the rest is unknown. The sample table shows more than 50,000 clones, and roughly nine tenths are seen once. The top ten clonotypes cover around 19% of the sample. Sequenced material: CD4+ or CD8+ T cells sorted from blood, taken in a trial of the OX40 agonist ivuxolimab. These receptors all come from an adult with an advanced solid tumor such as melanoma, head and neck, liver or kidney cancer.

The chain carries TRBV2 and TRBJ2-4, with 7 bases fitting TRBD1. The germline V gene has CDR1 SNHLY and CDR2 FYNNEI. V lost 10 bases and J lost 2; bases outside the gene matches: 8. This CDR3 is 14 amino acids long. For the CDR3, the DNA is TGTGCCAAGGGACAGCGAGATACCAAAAACATTCAGTACTTC. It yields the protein CAKGQRDTKNIQYF.

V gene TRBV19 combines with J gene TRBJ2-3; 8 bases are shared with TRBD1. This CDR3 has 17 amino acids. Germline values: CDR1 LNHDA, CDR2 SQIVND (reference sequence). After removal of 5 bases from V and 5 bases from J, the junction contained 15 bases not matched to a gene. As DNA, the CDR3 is TGTGCCAGTAGTGGCCCGGACAGGGTTGGACCAGAAGATACGCAGTATTTT. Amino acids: CASSGPDRVGPEDTQYF. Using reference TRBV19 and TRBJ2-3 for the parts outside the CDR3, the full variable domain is DGGITQSPKYLFRKEGQNVTLSCEQNLNHDAMYWYRQDPGQGLRLIYYSQIVNDFQKGDIAEGYSVSREKKESFPLTVTSAQKNPTAFYLCASSGPDRVGPEDTQYFGPGTRLTVL.

CDR3 protein: CASSQGAGSPYEQYF. CDR3 nucleotide sequence: TGTGCCAGCAGCCAAGGGGCAGGGTCCCCCTACGAGCAGTACTTC. This chain links TRBV5-4 with TRBJ2-7, with D possibly being TRBD1 (5 bases). The CDR3 loop spans 15 amino acids. Per germline, CDR1 SGHNT and CDR2 YYREEE (reference sequence). Trimming removed 4 bases from V and 2 bases from J, with 16 bases in between.

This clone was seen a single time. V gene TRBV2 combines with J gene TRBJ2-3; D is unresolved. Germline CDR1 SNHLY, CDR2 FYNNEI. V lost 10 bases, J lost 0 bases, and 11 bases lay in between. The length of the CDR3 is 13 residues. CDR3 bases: TGTGCCATAGGGTTTGGTAGCACAGATACGCAGTATTTT. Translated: CAIGFGSTDTQYF. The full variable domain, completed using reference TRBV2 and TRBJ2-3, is EPEVTQTPSHQVTQMGQEVILRCVPISNHLYFYWYRQILGQKVEFLVSFYNNEISEKSEIFDDQFSVERPDGSNFTLKIRSTKLEDSAMYFCAIGFGSTDTQYFGPGTRLTVL.

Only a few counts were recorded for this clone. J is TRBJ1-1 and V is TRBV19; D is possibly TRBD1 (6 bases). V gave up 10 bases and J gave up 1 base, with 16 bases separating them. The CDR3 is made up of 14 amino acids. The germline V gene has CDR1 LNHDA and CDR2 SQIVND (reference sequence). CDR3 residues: CATSLGRGNTEAFF. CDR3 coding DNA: TGTGCCACCTCGTTGGGCAGGGGGAACACTGAAGCTTTCTTT.

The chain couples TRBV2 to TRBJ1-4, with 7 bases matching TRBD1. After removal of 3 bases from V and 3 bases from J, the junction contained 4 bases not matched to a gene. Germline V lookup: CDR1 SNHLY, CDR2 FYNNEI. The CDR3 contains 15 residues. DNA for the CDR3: TGTGCCAGCAGTGATTCGGACAGGCCTAATGAAAAACTGTTTTTT. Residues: CASSDSDRPNEKLFF.

DNA of the CDR3: TGTGCCAGCAGCCAAGGCGCAGGGCCTGAGCATTTT. Translation gives CASSQGAGPEHF. The rearrangement uses TRBV4-2 and TRBJ1-5; possibly TRBD1 for D (5 bases). Germline V gene lookup returns CDR1 LGHNA and CDR2 YNFKEQ. The CDR3 consists of 12 residues. The V end was cut by 1 base, the J end by 14 bases, with 12 bases between.

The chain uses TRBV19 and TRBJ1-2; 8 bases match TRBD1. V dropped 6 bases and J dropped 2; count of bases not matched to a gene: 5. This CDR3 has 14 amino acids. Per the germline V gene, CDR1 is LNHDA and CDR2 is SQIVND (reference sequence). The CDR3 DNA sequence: TGTGCCAGTAGAGGACAGGGCATCAACTATGGCTACACCTTC. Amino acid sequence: CASRGQGINYGYTF. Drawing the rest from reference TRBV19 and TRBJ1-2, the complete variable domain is DGGITQSPKYLFRKEGQNVTLSCEQNLNHDAMYWYRQDPGQGLRLIYYSQIVNDFQKGDIAEGYSVSREKKESFPLTVTSAQKNPTAFYLCASRGQGINYGYTFGSGTRLTVV.

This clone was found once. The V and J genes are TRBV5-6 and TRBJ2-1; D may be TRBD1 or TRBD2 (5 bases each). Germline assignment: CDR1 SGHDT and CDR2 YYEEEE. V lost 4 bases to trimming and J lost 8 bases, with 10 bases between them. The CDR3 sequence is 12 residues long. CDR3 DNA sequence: TGTGCCAGCAGCCAAGTGGGGGATGAGCAGTTCTTC. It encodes CASSQVGDEQFF.

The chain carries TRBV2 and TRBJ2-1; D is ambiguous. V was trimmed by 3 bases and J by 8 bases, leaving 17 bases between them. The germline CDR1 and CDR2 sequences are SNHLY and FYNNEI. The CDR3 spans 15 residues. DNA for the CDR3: TGTGCCAGCAGTGATGGCGTTAGTAAGGCAGATGAGCAGTTCTTC. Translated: CASSDGVSKADEQFF.